The 25 T cell receptor beta chains presented below share a single source sample, sequenced in a study of T cells after yellow fever vaccination. TCRdb independently ran MiXCR on the 5' RACE reads; one entry per CDR3 protein. The data show a few hundred thousand distinct CDR3 sequences, around 12% seen once. The source was CD4+ T cells sorted from PBMCs, collected 15 days after the yellow fever booster vaccination. These receptors originate from a man between 18 and 35 years old who received the YFV17D yellow fever vaccine.

This clonotype was counted only a few times. The chain uses TRBV7-2 and TRBJ2-3; D uncertain. Germline CDR1 is SGHTA and CDR2 is FQGNSA. The CDR3 has 17 residues. With 4 bases removed from V and 3 bases from J, the gap between germline ends came to 20 bases. CDR3 sequence (DNA): TGTGCCAGCAGCTCCGAGCGTTTTGGGGTTACAACAGATACGCAGTATTTT. Translated, it gives CASSSERFGVTTDTQYF.

This clonotype was found a few times. The V gene is TRBV10-3, the J gene TRBJ2-2, with D perhaps assigned TRBD1 or TRBD2 (5 bases each). The V end lost 4 bases, the J end lost 4 bases, and 13 bases lay between the germline ends. This CDR3 has 15 amino acids. Germline V gene lookup returns CDR1 ENHRY and CDR2 SYGVKD. This chain's CDR3 is CAISGGDRTTGELFF. The DNA for the CDR3 is TGTGCCATCAGTGGGGGAGACAGAACCACCGGGGAGCTGTTTTTT.

This clonotype was counted ten times or more. CDR3 loop: CASSFTGVDGEQFF. The CDR3 nucleotides are TGTGCCAGCTCGTTCACAGGGGTGGATGGTGAGCAGTTCTTC. J is TRBJ2-1 and V is TRBV18; TRBD1 matches at 7 bases. Losses at the gene ends were 6 bases for V and 9 bases for J; bases not matched to a gene: 11. This CDR3 is 14 amino acids long. Germline V gene data show CDR1 as KGHSH and CDR2 as LQKENI.

This clonotype has only a few counts. The V and J genes are TRBV29-1 and TRBJ2-3; no clear D. V was pared by 4 bases and J by 4 bases, with 3 bases between. Germline CDR1 is SQVTM and CDR2 is ANQGSEA. The length of the CDR3 is 10 residues. The CDR3 protein is CSVVPDTQYF. DNA of the CDR3: TGCAGCGTTGTACCAGATACGCAGTATTTT.

The V and J genes are TRBV15 and TRBJ1-5, with a possible D match to TRBD1 (6 bases). The CDR3 loop spans 14 amino acids. Trimming pared 1 base from V and 5 bases from J, leaving 9 bases between. CDR1 is LNHNV, CDR2 YYDKDF, per germline (reference sequence). DNA of the CDR3: TGTGCCACCAGCAGAGCCAGGGGTTATCAGCCCCAGCATTTT. Its translation: CATSRARGYQPQHF.

This clonotype was recorded many times. The chain is built from TRBV7-2 and TRBJ1-2; perhaps TRBD1 as D (6 bases). The CDR3 extends over 16 amino acids. Between the trimmed V and J ends, which lost 5 bases and 8 bases, there was a span of 24 bases. Looked up from germline, CDR1 is SGHTA and CDR2 is FQGNSA. CDR3 DNA sequence: TGTGCCAGCAGCCCCAATACCCAGGGGCCGGCTTGGGGCTACACCTTC. Amino acids: CASSPNTQGPAWGYTF.

The CDR3 DNA is TGCGCCAGCAGCTTAGGACTAGGGCCCACCGGGGAGCTGTTTTTT. Protein product: CASSLGLGPTGELFF. The V call is TRBV5-1, the J call TRBJ2-2, with 7 bases fitting TRBD2. Germline values: CDR1 SGHRS, CDR2 YFSETQ. With 2 bases clipped from V and 4 bases from J, the junction kept 5 bases outside the gene matches. The CDR3 is made up of 15 amino acids.

This clonotype was counted many times. The chain uses TRBV20-1 and TRBJ2-5; D may correspond to TRBD1 or TRBD2 (5 bases each). Germline-derived CDR1 and CDR2 are DFQATT and SNEGSKA (reference sequence). The CDR3 consists of 14 residues. V was pared by 8 bases and J by 2 bases, with 18 bases between. The CDR3 DNA is TGCAGTACCGCCCCGAGGTGGGGGCAAGAGACCCAGTACTTC. Protein: CSTAPRWGQETQYF.

This clonotype turned up a few times. The chain couples TRBV20-1 to TRBJ1-3; no firm D call. This CDR3 spans 14 amino acids. V was clipped by 3 bases and J by 0 bases, with 9 bases between them. Germline V CDR1 and CDR2: DFQATT, SNEGSKA (reference sequence). The CDR3 here is CSASLPTSGNTIYF. The CDR3 DNA sequence: TGCAGTGCTAGTCTTCCCACCTCTGGAAACACCATATATTTT.

The chain links TRBV30 to TRBJ2-5; possibly TRBD2 for D (6 bases). This CDR3 is 13 amino acids long. Germline V CDR1 and CDR2: GTSNPN, SVGIG (reference sequence). V lost 3 bases, J lost 4 bases, and 12 bases lay in between. In DNA form, the CDR3 reads TGTGCCTGGAGATTCGGGGGTTTAGAGACCCAGTACTTC. This encodes CAWRFGGLETQYF. The full variable domain, its missing parts supplied by reference TRBV30 and TRBJ2-5, is SQTIHQWPATLVQPVGSPLSLECTVEGTSNPNLYWYRQAAGRGLQLLFYSVGIGQISSEVPQNLSASRPQDRQFILSSKKLLLSDSGFYLCAWRFGGLETQYFGPGTRLLVL.

The J gene is TRBJ1-2, the V gene TRBV19; the match to TRBD1 covers 8 bases. The germline CDR1 and CDR2 sequences are LNHDA and SQIVND (reference sequence). The CDR3 totals 17 residues. Unmatched junction bases numbered 15, after V lost 5 bases and J lost 4 bases. CDR3 nucleotides: TGTGCCAGTAGTCCAAACCTGGACAGGGCTTTTCGCTATGGCTACACCTTC. It is translated as CASSPNLDRAFRYGYTF.

The V call is TRBV4-1, the J call TRBJ2-7; D assignment may be TRBD1 or TRBD2 (5 bases each). Trimming cost V 4 bases and J 4 bases, with 23 bases left between them. In germline, CDR1 is MGHRA, CDR2 YSYEKL. The CDR3 is 17 amino acids. CDR3 residues: CASSPLPRGRGSYEQYV. The CDR3 DNA sequence: TGCGCCAGCAGCCCCCTGCCGAGGGGCCGTGGGTCGTACGAGCAGTACGTC.

This clonotype was seen more than once but under ten times. This rearrangement joins TRBV20-1 to TRBJ2-3; D ambiguous. The V gene lost 6 bases and the J gene lost 1 base, with 14 bases spanning the gap. The CDR3 consists of 14 residues. Germline-derived CDR1 and CDR2 are DFQATT and SNEGSKA (reference sequence). CDR3 region: CSAPRGARTDTQYF. The CDR3 DNA follows: TGCAGTGCCCCCCGCGGCGCGCGCACAGATACGCAGTATTTT.

A few counts support this clonotype. The chain uses TRBV7-2 and TRBJ2-7; D perhaps matches TRBD2 (7 bases). The CDR3 is made up of 15 amino acids. Between the trimmed V and J ends, which lost 3 bases and 3 bases, there was a span of 15 bases. Germline CDR1 SGHTA, CDR2 FQGNSA. Here the CDR3 reads CASSLAWGGRYEQYF. The CDR3 DNA sequence: TGTGCCAGCAGCTTGGCTTGGGGGGGGCGCTACGAGCAGTACTTC.

In its sample, this clonotype was seen many times. The chain couples TRBV18 to TRBJ2-7, with 7 bases lining up with TRBD2. J lost 7 bases, V lost 3 bases, and 9 bases had no gene match. The CDR3 has 14 residues. Germline loops: CDR1 KGHSH, CDR2 LQKENI. CDR3 nucleotides: TGTGCCAGCTCACCGGGAGGGGAGGGATATGAGCAGTACGTC. Protein: CASSPGGEGYEQYV.

V gene TRBV27 combines with J gene TRBJ2-7, with 7 nucleotides matching TRBD1. After removal of 8 bases from V and 5 bases from J, the junction contained 15 bases not matched to a gene. Germline V gene lookup returns CDR1 MNHEY and CDR2 SMNVEV (reference sequence). The CDR3 covers 15 residues. The CDR3 here is CASFPGAQGEDEQYF. CDR3 bases: TGTGCCAGCTTCCCTGGGGCTCAGGGGGAAGACGAGCAGTACTTC.

The sample holds a few counts of this clonotype. This chain connects TRBV5-5 to TRBJ1-1; D is unclear. The germline V gene encodes CDR1 SGHKS and CDR2 YYEKEE (reference sequence). The CDR3 loop spans 15 amino acids. Between the trimmed V and J ends, which lost 2 bases and 4 bases, there was a span of 15 bases. The CDR3 reads CASSLRLSPGTEAFF. CDR3 coding DNA: TGTGCCAGCAGCTTACGGCTAAGCCCGGGCACTGAAGCTTTCTTT. Combining the CDR3 with reference TRBV5-5 and TRBJ1-1 gives the whole variable domain DAGVTQSPTHLIKTRGQQVTLRCSPISGHKSVSWYQQVLGQGPQFIFQYYEKEERGRGNFPDRFSARQFPNYSSELNVNALLLGDSALYLCASSLRLSPGTEAFFGQGTRLTVV.

Many counts were recorded for this clonotype. The chain links TRBV12-3 or TRBV12-4 to TRBJ2-2, with D unclear. The length of the CDR3 is 12 residues. Trimming pared 2 bases from V and 4 bases from J, leaving 2 bases between. CDR3 in amino acids: CASSLRTGELFF. The DNA for the CDR3 is TGTGCCAGCAGTTTACGCACCGGGGAGCTGTTTTTT.

In this sample, this clonotype turned up a few times. The J gene is TRBJ1-1, the V gene TRBV12-3 or TRBV12-4; D call uncertain. Trimming took off 7 bases at V and 4 bases at J, with 10 bases between the two ends. CDR3 length equals 12 residues. The CDR3 DNA sequence: TGTGCCAGCAAGGCCCAGGTCACTGAAGCTTTCTTT. Protein product: CASKAQVTEAFF.

This chain connects TRBV20-1 to TRBJ1-2; TRBD1 aligns across 7 bases. Germline CDR1 DFQATT, CDR2 SNEGSKA (reference sequence). The CDR3 extends over 11 amino acids. V shed 6 bases, J shed 3 bases, and the junction held 1 base outside the gene matches. Here the CDR3 DNA reads TGCAGTGCAGGGGGCTACTATGGCTACACCTTC. It translates to CSAGGYYGYTF.

The chain links TRBV9 to TRBJ1-4; the match to TRBD1 covers 7 bases. V was clipped by 5 bases and J by 12 bases; unmatched bases: 13. Germline CDR1 and CDR2: SGDLS and YYNGEE. The CDR3 has 14 amino acids. CDR3 sequence: CASRAGETGYELFF. For the CDR3, the DNA is TGTGCCAGCAGGGCAGGCGAGACAGGGTACGAACTGTTTTTT.

This clonotype was seen more than once but under ten times. This rearrangement joins TRBV24-1 to TRBJ2-1, with TRBD2 matching 7 bases. V lost 5 bases, J lost 5 bases, and 5 bases stayed unmatched. The CDR3 totals 14 residues. In germline, CDR1 is KGHDR, CDR2 SFDVKD. The DNA for the CDR3 is TGTGCCACCAGTGTAGCGGGTCGAGACAATGAGCAGTTCTTC. This gives the protein CATSVAGRDNEQFF.

The chain uses TRBV6-6 and TRBJ1-3; D is unclear. Germline CDR1 and CDR2: MNHNY and SVGAGI (reference sequence). The CDR3 totals 14 residues. V dropped 6 bases and J dropped 4 bases, with 13 bases sitting between them. The CDR3 reads CASSPAFSGNTIYF. For the CDR3, the DNA is TGTGCCAGCAGCCCCGCGTTCAGCGGAAACACCATATATTTT.

This clonotype showed up many times. This chain joins TRBV20-1 and TRBJ2-4, with D tentatively TRBD1 or TRBD2 (6 bases each). Trimming took off 6 bases at V and 7 bases at J, with 16 bases between the two ends. Germline loops: CDR1 DFQATT, CDR2 SNEGSKA (reference sequence). CDR3 length: 13 amino acids. CDR3 amino acids: CSAPGAGSNIQYF. As DNA, the CDR3 is TGCAGTGCCCCAGGGGCGGGGAGTAACATTCAGTACTTC.

This clonotype was observed at least ten times. V gene TRBV4-3 combines with J gene TRBJ1-1; D unresolved. Germline lookup yields CDR1 LGHNA and CDR2 YSLEER. This CDR3 is 16 amino acids long. Trimming stripped 0 bases from V and 0 bases from J, with 11 bases between. In nucleotides, the CDR3 is TGCGCCAGCAGCCAAGAGGTCATGCAGGTGAACACTGAAGCTTTCTTT. It translates to CASSQEVMQVNTEAFF.